The present TCR beta chain was sequenced within a study of T cell repertoires in cytomegalovirus infection (dated by TCRdb to the late 2010s). About the study as a whole: Recently identified HLA-C-restricted CMV epitopes, whose presentation resists viral immunomodulation, were targeted by peptide stimulations together with well-studied HLA-B-restricted epitopes. Donor HLA type was relevant to the analysis, as public TCR beta signatures indicated carriage of CMV infection together with the matching HLA type. On the study overall, not on this receptor specifically: The ex vivo response was dominated by HLA-C-restricted CMV-specific TCR beta clonotypes, which also provided the single most frequent clonotype in two of eight donors. Carriers of CMV infection plus the relevant HLA type were discriminated by the cumulative frequency of public TCR beta family members in the study cohort and in an independent roughly 350-donor cohort.

This clonotype was observed at least ten times. Which antigen it targets is not known. Base qualities are not recorded, but no much larger clone differs from it by a single base. TCRdb names Illumina HiSeq 1500 as the instrument used. TCRdb reran the public reads through fastp at Q25 and MiXCR, keeping productive beta chains. Merged by CDR3 protein, the rows form single entries marked with the most common genes and DNA. In this sample the table shows about 920,000 distinct CDR3 sequences, approximately 31% of which occur a single time. The leading ten clones occupy over 10% of the sample. The treatment or condition label of this sample denotes: in vitro stimulation with specific CMV peptide epitopes to enrich CMV-specific T cells. This material consisted of cultured CD8+ T cells from PBMCs, taken from culture after CMV antigen stimulation. This clonotype was obtained from a human donor in good health (CMV status not recorded). Some clones in this sample may be carry-over from other donors' samples.

CDR3 reads: CASSTRGGLVYEQFF. DNA sequence: TGTGCCAGCAGCACACGGGGGGGCCTTGTCTATGAGCAGTTCTTC. In this chain, TRBV7-8 is recombined with TRBJ2-1; 8 bases in the junction line up with TRBD2. Including the terminal cysteine and phenylalanine, the CDR3 comprises 15 residues. Only the CDR3 region is kept as DNA, spanning 45 bases read in frame from base 1. CDR1 and CDR2 are drawn from the germline V gene: SGHVS, FQNEAQ. Trimming leaves V shorter by 5 bases and J shorter by 8 bases, with the junction holding 11 bases beyond the gene matches.